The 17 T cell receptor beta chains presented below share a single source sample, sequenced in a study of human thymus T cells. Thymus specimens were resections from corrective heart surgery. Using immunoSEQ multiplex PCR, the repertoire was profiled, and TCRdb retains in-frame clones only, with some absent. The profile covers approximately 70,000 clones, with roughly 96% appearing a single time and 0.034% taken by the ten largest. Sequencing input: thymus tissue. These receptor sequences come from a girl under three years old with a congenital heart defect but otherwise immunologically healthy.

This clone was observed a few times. The CDR3 protein is CASASVGDEQFF. CDR3 DNA sequence: TGTGCCAGTGCTAGCGTCGGGGATGAGCAGTTCTTC. The chain links TRBV19 to TRBJ2-1; D perhaps matches TRBD2 (6 bases). V lost 8 bases and J lost 8, with 13 bases in between. CDR1 is LNHDA and CDR2 is SQIVND in the germline V gene (reference sequence). The CDR3 has 12 residues.

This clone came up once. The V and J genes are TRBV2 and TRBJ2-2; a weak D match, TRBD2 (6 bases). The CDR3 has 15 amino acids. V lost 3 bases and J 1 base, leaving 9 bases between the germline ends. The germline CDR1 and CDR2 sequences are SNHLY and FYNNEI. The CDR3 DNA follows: TGTGCCAGCAGTGAGGTGGGAGGGAACACCGGGGAGCTGTTTTTT. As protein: CASSEVGGNTGELFF.

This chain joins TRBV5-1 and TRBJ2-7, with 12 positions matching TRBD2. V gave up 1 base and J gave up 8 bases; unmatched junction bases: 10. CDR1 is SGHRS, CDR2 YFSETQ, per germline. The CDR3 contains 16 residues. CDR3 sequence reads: CASSLSWTSGTVQQYF. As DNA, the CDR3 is TGCGCCAGCAGCTTGTCCTGGACTAGCGGGACAGTCCAGCAGTACTTC.

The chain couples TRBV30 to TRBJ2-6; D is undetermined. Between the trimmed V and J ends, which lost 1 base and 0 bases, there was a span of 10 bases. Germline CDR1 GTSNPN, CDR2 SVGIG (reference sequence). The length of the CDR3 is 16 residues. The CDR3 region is CAWSALSVSGANVLTF. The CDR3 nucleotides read TGTGCCTGGAGTGCCTTATCCGTCTCTGGGGCCAACGTCCTGACTTTC.

CDR3 bases: TGTGCCAGCAGCTTGGTCGCCGGGACAGGGGATGGGCACGAGCAGTACTTC. It codes for CASSLVAGTGDGHEQYF. The rearrangement uses TRBV5-5 and TRBJ2-7; 10 nucleotides match TRBD1. V lost 0 bases to trimming and J lost 5 bases; unmatched junction nucleotides: 11. Per the germline V gene, CDR1 is SGHKS and CDR2 is YYEKEE (reference sequence). The CDR3 runs to 17 residues.

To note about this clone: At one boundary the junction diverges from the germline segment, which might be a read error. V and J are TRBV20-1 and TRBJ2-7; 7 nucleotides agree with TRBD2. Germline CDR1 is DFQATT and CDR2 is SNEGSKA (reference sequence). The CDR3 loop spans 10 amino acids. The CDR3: CSARARERIF. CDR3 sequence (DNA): TGCAGTGCTAGAGCGCGGGAGCGGATCTTC.

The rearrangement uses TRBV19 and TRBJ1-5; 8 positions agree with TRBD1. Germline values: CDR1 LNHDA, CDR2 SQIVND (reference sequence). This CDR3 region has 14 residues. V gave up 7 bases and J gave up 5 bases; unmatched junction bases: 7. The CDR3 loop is CASTADREDQPQHF. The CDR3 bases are TGTGCCAGTACCGCGGACAGGGAGGATCAGCCCCAGCATTTT.

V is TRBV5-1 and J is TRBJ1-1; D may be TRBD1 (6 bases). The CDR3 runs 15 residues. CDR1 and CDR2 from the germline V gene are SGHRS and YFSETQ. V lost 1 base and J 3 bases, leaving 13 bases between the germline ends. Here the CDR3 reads CASSLRGHWDTEAFF. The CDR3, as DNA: TGCGCCAGCAGCTTGAGGGGACACTGGGACACTGAAGCTTTCTTT.

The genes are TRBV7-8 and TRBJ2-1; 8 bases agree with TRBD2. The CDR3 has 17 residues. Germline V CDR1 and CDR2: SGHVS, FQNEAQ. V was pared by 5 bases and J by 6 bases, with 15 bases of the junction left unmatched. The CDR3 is CASSPLYVGSGANEQFF. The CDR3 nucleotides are TGTGCCAGCAGCCCCCTATATGTGGGTAGCGGGGCCAATGAGCAGTTCTTC.

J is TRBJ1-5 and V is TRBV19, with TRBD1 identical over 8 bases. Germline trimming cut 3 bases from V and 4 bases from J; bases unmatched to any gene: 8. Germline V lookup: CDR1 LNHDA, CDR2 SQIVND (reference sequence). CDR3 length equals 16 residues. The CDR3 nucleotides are TGTGCCAGTAGTATCCCCTACAGGGGGAGAAATCAGCCCCAGCATTTT. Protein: CASSIPYRGRNQPQHF.

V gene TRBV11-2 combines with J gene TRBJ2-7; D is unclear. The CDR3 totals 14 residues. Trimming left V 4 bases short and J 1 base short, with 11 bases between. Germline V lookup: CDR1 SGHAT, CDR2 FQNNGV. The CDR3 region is CASSSRKDSYEQYF. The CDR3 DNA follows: TGTGCCAGCAGCTCTAGGAAGGATTCCTACGAGCAGTACTTC.

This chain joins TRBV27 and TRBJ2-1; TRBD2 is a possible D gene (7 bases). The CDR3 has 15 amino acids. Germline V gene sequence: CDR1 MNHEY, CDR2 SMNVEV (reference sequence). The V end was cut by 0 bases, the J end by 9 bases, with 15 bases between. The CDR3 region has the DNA TGTGCCAGCAGTTTATCGGGGGACAAGCGGGGTGAGCAGTTCTTC. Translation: CASSLSGDKRGEQFF.

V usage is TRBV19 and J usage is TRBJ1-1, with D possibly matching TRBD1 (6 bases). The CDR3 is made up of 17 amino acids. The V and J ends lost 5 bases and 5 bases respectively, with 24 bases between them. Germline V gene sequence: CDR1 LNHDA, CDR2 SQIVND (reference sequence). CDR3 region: CASSATGGWSSGTEAFF. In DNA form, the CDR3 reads TGTGCCAGTAGTGCCACGGGGGGCTGGAGTTCTGGGACTGAAGCTTTCTTT.

The CDR3 spells CASTELLIHGNEQYF. CDR3 DNA sequence: TGTGCCAGCACCGAACTGCTAATCCATGGCAACGAGCAGTACTTC. The chain uses TRBV28 and TRBJ2-7; D gene unclear. V gave up 7 bases and J gave up 5 bases, with 21 bases separating them. This CDR3 contains 15 residues. Germline CDR1 is MDHEN and CDR2 is SYDVKM.

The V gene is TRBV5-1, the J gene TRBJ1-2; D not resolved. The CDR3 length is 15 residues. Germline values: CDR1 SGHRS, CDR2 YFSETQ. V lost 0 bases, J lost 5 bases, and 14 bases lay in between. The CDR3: CASSLGSTEEYGYTF. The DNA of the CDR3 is TGCGCCAGCAGCTTGGGGTCTACGGAAGAGTATGGCTACACCTTC.

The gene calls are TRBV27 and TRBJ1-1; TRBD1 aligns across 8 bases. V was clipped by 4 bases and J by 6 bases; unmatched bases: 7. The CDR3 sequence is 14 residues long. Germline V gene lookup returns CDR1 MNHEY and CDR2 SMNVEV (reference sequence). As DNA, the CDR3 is TGTGCCAGCAGTTACGGACAGGGCTATGCTGAAGCTTTCTTT. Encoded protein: CASSYGQGYAEAFF.

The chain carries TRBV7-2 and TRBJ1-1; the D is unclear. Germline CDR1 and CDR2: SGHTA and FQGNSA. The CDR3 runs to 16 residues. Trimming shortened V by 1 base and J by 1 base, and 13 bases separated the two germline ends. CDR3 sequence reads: CASSLGLTWGNTEAFF. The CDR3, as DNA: TGTGCCAGCAGCTTAGGCCTTACTTGGGGGAACACTGAAGCTTTCTTT.